Described below is a single T cell receptor (beta chain) sequence and its context. Its specificity is not known. Trimming took 0 bases from V and 5 from J; bases not matched to a gene: 5. The CDR3 runs 15 residues. The V gene's germline CDR1 is SGHVS and CDR2 FQNEAQ. The source material, RNA transcripts, was used to amplify TCR beta CDR3 regions. A first-round RT-PCR of the TCR CDR3 used the HTBI primer set. TCRdb used MiXCR to reprocess the multiplex PCR reads, holding one entry per CDR3 protein. The sample has 550,000 to 700,000 distinct CDR3 sequences, more than 45% seen once. The study left out patients who had uncontrolled infection, other autoimmune disease, pregnancy or lactation. Clinical symptoms, serum thyroxine and TRAb, thyroid ultrasound and orbital computed tomography were used for the diagnoses. The data were taken from a study of T cells in Graves' hyperthyroidism and ophthalmopathy. Overall study findings and caveats: Most thyroid clonotypes with frequency above 0.001 were detected in blood.

The chain has TRBV7-8 and TRBJ2-5, with 8 bases that match TRBD2. The source is an adult woman with Graves' disease, either hyperthyroidism or ophthalmopathy (not recorded which). The specimen sequenced was peripheral blood or thyroid tissue (not recorded which). CDR3 sequence reads: CASSLAGAGVETQYF. In nucleotides, the CDR3 is TGTGCCAGCAGCTTAGCTGGAGCGGGAGTGGAGACCCAGTACTTC.